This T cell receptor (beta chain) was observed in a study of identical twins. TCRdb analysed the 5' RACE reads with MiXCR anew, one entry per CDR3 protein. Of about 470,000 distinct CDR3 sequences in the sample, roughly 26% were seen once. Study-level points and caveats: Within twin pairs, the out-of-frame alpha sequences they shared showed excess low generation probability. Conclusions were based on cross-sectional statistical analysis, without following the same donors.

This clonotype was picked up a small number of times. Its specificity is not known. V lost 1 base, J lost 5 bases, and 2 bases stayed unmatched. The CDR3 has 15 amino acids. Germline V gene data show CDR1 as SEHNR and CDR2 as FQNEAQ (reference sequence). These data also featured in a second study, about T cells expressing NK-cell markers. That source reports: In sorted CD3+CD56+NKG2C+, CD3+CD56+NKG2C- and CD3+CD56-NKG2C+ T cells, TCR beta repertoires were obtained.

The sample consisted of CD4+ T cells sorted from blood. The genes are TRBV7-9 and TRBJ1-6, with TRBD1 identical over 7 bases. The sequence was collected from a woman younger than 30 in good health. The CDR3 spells CASSLDRGNNSPLHF. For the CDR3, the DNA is TGTGCCAGCAGCTTAGACAGGGGAAATAATTCACCCCTCCACTTT.